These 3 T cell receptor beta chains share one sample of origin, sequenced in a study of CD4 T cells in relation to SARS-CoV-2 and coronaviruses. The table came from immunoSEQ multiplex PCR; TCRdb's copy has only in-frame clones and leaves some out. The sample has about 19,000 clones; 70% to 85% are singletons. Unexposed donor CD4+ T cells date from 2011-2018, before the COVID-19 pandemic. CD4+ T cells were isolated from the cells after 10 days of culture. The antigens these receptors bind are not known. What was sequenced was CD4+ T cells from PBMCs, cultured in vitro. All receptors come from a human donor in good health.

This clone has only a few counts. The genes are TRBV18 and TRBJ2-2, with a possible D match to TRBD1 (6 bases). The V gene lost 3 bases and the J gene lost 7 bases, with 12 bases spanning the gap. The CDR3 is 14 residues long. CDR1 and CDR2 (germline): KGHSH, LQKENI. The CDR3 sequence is CASSPGQSHGELFF. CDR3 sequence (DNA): TGTGCCAGCTCACCCGGACAGTCACACGGGGAGCTGTTTTTT.

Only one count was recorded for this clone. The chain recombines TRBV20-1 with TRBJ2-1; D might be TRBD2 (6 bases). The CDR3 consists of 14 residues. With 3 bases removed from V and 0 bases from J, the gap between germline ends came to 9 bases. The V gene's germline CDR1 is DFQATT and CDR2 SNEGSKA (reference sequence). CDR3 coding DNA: TGCAGTGCTAGTCGGGGGAGCTCCTACAATGAGCAGTTCTTC. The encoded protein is CSASRGSSYNEQFF.

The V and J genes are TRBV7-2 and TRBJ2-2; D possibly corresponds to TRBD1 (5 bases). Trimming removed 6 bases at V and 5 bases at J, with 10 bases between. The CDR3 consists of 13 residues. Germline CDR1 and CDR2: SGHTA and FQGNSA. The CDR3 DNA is TGTGCCAGCAGTTGGCAGGGTACCGGGGAGCTGTTTTTT. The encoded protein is CASSWQGTGELFF.